Below, one TCR beta chain is given with its context. Its antigen has not been determined. No quality values exist for individual bases; no much larger clone is one base distant. Looking up the germline V gene yields CDR1 MNHEY and CDR2 SVGEGT. Including cysteine and phenylalanine, the CDR3 has 14 amino acids. Only the CDR3 part of the read is kept: 42 bases, read in frame from the first base. Compared with germline, V lacks 6 bases and J lacks 6 bases; bases without a gene match: 7. Instrument used: Illumina HiSeq 1500. TCRdb trimmed public reads at Q25 via fastp, called clones via MiXCR and kept in-frame beta chains. Entries are consolidated by CDR3 protein sequence, retaining the most common genes and DNA. The sample table holds approximately 260,000 distinct CDR3 sequences, of which 20% to 25% were seen once. Roughly 19% of the sample rests with the top ten. These data originate in a study of T cell repertoires in cytomegalovirus infection (dated by TCRdb to the late 2010s). Background for the entire study: Alongside well-studied HLA-B-restricted epitopes, the peptide stimulations were aimed at recently identified HLA-C-restricted CMV epitopes, whose presentation resists viral immunomodulation. Because public TCR beta signatures pointed to carriage of CMV infection together with the matching HLA type, the HLA type of each donor mattered for the analysis. Summary of the overall study and its limitations: In both this cohort and an independent cohort of several hundred donors, the cumulative frequency of public TCR beta family members distinguished carriers of CMV infection plus the relevant HLA type. The ex vivo response was dominated by HLA-C-restricted CMV-specific TCR beta clonotypes, and the single most frequent clonotype in two of eight donors was supplied by these HLA-C-restricted clonotypes.

Reading the label with the study, this specimen's treatment or condition is: in vitro stimulation with specific CMV peptide epitopes to enrich CMV-specific T cells. The sample in question was cultured PBMCs, obtained from culture after CMV antigen stimulation. The rearrangement combines TRBV6-2 or TRBV6-3 with TRBJ2-7, and 11 junction bases match TRBD2. The source of this sequence is a human donor in good health (CMV status not recorded). Some clones in this sample may be carry-over from other donors' samples. The base sequence is TGTGCCAGCAGATTACTAGCGGGAGTGGGCGAGCAGTACTTC. This yields the protein CASRLLAGVGEQYF.